Sequencing of this TCR beta chain was carried out in a study of shared clonotypes between healthy human individuals. Terminally differentiated effector memory CD45RA+ cells were left out of the naive CD8 fraction, which was CD45RO-negative and positively selected for CCR7. This CDR3 has 11 amino acids. CDR1 SGHVS and CDR2 FQNEAQ come from the germline V gene. Trimming removed 5 bases at V and 7 bases at J, with 9 bases between. This clone has only one observation. Libraries were prepared by immunoSEQ multiplex PCR; TCRdb keeps only in-frame clonotypes and omits some of them. Of more than 2 million clones in the sample, 90% to 95% were seen once.

The V gene is TRBV7-8, the J gene TRBJ2-7, with D uncertain. This clonotype was sampled from a man between 18 and 29 years old in good health. Some clones in this sample may be carry-over from other donors' samples. Input material: naive CD8+ T cells from PBMCs. The DNA for the CDR3 is TGTGCCAGCAGCCCGGCCTTGGAGCAGTACTTC. This sequence encodes CASSPALEQYF.